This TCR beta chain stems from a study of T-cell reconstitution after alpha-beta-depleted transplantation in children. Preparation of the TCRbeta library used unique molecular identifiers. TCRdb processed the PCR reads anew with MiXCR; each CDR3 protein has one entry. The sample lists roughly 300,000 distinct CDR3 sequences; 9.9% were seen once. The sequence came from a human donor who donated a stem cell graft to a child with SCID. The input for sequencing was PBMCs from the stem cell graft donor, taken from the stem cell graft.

CDR3 sequence: CASSPAGQGAWEQFF. In DNA, the CDR3 is TGTGCCAGCAGCCCCGCGGGACAGGGGGCCTGGGAGCAGTTCTTC. The chain is built from TRBV5-6 and TRBJ2-1; 12 bases line up with TRBD1. Germline V gives CDR1 SGHDT, CDR2 YYEEEE. This CDR3 contains 15 residues. V lost 4 bases, J lost 10 bases, and 9 bases stayed unmatched. The full variable domain, completed using reference TRBV5-6 and TRBJ2-1, is DAGVTQSPTHLIKTRGQQVTLRCSPKSGHDTVSWYQQALGQGPQFIFQYYEEEERQRGNFPDRFSGHQFPNYSSELNVNALLLGDSALYLCASSPAGQGAWEQFFGPGTRLTVL.